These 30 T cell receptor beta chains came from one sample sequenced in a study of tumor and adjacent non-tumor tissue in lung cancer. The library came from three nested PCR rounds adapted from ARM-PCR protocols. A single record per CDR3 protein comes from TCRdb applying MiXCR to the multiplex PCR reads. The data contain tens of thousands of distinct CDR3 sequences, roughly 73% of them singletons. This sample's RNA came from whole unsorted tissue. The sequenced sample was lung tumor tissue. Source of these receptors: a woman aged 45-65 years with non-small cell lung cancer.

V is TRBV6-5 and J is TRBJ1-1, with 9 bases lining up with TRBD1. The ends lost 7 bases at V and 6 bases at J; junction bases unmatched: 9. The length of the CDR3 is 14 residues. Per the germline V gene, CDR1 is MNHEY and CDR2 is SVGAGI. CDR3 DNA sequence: TGTGCCAGCACCTCACAGGGGGCCGTCTCTGAAGCTTTCTTT. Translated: CASTSQGAVSEAFF.

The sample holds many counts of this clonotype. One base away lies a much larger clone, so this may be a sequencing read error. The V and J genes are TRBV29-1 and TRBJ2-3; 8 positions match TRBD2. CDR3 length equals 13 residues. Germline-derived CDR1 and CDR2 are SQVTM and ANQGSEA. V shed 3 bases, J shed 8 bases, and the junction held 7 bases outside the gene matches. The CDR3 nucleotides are TGCAGCGTTGAGGTTACGGGAGGGCGTACGCAGTATTTT. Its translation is CSVEVTGGRTQYF.

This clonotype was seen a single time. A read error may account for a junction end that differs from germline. The CDR3 nucleotides are TGCGCCAACAGCCCCTCCCCGGCCCAACAGGGACCAGATACGCAGTATTTC. This sequence encodes CANSPSPAQQGPDTQYF. J is TRBJ2-3 and V is TRBV4-1, with D possibly matching TRBD1 (6 bases). In germline, CDR1 is MGHRA, CDR2 YSYEKL. This CDR3 spans 17 amino acids.

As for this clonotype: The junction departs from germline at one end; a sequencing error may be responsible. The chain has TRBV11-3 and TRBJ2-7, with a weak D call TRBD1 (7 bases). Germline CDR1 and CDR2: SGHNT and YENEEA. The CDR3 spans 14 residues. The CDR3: CASTSGTGEAEQYF. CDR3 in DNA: TGTGCCAGCACCTCCGGCACAGGGGAGGCCGAGCAGTATTTC.

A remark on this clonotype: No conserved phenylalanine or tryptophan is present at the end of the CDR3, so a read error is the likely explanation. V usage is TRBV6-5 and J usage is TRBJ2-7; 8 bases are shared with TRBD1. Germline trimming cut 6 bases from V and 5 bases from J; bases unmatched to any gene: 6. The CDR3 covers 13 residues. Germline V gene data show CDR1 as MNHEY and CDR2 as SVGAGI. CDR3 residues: CASSRDRGHEQYL. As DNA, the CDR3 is TGTGCCAGCAGCCGAGACAGGGGACACGAGCAGTACTTA.

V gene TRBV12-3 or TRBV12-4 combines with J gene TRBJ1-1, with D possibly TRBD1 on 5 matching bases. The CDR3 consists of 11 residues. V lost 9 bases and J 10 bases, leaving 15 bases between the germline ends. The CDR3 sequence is CASCRGGSAFF. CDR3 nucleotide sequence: TGTGCCAGTTGTAGGGGAGGTTCAGCTTTCTTT.

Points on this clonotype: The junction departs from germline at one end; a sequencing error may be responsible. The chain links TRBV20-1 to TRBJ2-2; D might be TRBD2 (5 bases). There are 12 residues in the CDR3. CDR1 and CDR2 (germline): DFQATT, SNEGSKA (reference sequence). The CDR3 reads CSARDDTGELFF. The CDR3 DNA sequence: TGCAGTGCTAGAGATGACACCGGGGAGTTGTTTTTT.

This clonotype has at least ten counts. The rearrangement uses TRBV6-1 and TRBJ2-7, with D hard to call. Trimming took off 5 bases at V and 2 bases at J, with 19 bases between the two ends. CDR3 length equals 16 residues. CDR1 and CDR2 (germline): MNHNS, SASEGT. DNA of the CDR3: TGTGCCAGCAGTCAAACCGCCCGGACGGATACCTACGAGCAGTACTTC. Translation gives CASSQTARTDTYEQYF.

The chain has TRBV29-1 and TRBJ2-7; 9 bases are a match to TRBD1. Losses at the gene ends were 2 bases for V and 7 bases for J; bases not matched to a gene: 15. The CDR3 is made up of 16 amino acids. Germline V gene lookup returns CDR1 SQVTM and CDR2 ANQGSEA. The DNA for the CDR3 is TGCAGCGTTGAACCCCACTGGACAGGGGACACTAGGGAGCAGTACTTC. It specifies CSVEPHWTGDTREQYF.

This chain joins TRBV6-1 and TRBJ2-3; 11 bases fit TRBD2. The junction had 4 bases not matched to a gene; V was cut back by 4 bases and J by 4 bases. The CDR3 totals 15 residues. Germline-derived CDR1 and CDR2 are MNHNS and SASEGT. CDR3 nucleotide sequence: TGTGCCAGCAGTGGACTAGCGGGACAGCCAGATACGCAGTATTTT. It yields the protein CASSGLAGQPDTQYF.

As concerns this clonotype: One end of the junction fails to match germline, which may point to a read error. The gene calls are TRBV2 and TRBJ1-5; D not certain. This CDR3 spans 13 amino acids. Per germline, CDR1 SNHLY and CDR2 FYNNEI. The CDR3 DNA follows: TGTGCCAGTAGGATGATTAGCAATCAGTCCCAGCATTTT. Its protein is CASRMISNQSQHF.

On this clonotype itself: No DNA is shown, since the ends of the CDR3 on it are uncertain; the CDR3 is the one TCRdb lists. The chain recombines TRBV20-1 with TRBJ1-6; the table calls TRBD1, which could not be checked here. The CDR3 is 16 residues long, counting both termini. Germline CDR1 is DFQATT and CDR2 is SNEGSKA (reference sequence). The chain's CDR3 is CSATTRTVGSGSPLYF.

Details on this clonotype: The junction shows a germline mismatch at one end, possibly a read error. CDR3 DNA sequence: TGCGCCAGCAGTAACCTGTACACCTGGGAGCTGTTTTTT. It codes for CASSNLYTWELFF. This chain uses TRBV10-1 with TRBJ2-2; no definite D call. The CDR3 loop spans 13 amino acids. CDR1 and CDR2 from the germline V gene are WNHNN and SYGVQD (reference sequence).

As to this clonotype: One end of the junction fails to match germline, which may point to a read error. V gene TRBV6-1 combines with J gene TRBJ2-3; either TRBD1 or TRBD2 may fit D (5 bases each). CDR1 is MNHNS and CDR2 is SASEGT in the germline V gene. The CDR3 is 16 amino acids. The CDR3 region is CASSGLGTTSTDTQYF. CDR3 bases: TGTGCCAGTAGTGGCTTAGGGACGACTAGCACAGATACGCAGTATTTT.

Written as DNA, the CDR3 is TGCAGTGCTAGAGGGGGGGCGATCTACGAGCAGTACTTC. It codes for CSARGGAIYEQYF. This rearrangement joins TRBV20-1 to TRBJ2-7, with D tentatively TRBD1 or TRBD2 (6 bases each). The germline CDR1 and CDR2 sequences are DFQATT and SNEGSKA (reference sequence). The CDR3 has 13 residues. V lost 1 base, J lost 3 bases, and 10 bases lay in between.

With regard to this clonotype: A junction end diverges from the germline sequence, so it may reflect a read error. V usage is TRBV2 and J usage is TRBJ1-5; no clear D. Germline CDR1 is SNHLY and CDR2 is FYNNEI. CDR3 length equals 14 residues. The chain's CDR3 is CTSTGSGGNQPQHF. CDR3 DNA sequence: TGTACCAGCACTGGCAGCGGGGGCAATCAGCCCCAGCATTTT. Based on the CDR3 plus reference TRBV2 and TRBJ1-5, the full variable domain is EPEVTQTPSHQVTQMGQEVILRCVPISNHLYFYWYRQILGQKVEFLVSFYNNEISEKSEIFDDQFSVERPDGSNFTLKIRSTKLEDSAMYFCTSTGSGGNQPQHFGDGTRLSIL.

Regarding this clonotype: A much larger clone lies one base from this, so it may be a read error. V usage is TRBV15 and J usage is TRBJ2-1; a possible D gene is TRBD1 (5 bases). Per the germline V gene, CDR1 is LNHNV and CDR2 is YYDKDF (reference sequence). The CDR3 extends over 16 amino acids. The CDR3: CATSPQGKSSHNEQFF. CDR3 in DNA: TGTGCCACCAGCCCTCAGGGTAAGAGCTCCCACAATGAGCAGTTCTTC.

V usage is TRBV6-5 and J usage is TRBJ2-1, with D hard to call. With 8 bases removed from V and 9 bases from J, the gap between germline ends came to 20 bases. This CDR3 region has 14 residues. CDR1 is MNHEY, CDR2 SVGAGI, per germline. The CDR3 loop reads CASLASTGRTEQFF. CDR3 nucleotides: TGTGCCAGCCTTGCGAGTACCGGGCGTACTGAGCAGTTCTTC.

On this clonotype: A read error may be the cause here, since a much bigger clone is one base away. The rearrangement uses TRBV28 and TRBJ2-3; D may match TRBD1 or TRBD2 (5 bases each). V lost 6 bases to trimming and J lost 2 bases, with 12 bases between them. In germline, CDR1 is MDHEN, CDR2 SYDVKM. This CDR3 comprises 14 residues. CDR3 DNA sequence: TGTGCCAGCAGCTCGGGACGCATCACAGATACGCAGTATTTT. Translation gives CASSSGRITDTQYF. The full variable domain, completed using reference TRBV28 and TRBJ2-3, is DVKVTQSSRYLVKRTGEKVFLECVQDMDHENMFWYRQDPGLGLRLIYFSYDVKMKEKGDIPEGYSVSREKKERFSLILESASTNQTSMYLCASSSGRITDTQYFGPGTRLTVL.

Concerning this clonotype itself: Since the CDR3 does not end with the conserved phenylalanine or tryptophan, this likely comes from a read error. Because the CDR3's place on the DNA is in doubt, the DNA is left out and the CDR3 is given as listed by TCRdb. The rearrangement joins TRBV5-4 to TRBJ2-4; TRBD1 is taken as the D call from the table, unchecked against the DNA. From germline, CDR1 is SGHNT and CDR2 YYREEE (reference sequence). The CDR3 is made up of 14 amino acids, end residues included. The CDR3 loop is CASSHRDTKNIRYS.

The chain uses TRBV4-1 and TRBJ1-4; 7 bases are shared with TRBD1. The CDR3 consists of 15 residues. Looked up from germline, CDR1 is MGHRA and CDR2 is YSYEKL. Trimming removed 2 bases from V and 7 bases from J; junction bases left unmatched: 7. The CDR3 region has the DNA TGCGCCAGCAGCCAAACTAGGACAGGTGGTGAAAAACTGTTTTTT. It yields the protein CASSQTRTGGEKLFF.

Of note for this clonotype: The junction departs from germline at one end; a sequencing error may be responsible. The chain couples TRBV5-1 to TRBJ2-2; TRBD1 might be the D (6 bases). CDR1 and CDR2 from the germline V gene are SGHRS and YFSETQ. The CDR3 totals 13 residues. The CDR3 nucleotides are TGCGCGAGCAGGACAGTCGGAACCGGGGAGCTGTTATTT. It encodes CASRTVGTGELLF.

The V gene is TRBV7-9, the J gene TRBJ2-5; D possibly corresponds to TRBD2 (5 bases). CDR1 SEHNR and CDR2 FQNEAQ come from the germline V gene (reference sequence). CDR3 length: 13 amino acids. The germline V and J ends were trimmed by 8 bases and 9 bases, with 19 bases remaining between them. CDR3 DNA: TGTGCCAGCCTACTGGCGGACGTCGGGGCCCAGTACTTC. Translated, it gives CASLLADVGAQYF.

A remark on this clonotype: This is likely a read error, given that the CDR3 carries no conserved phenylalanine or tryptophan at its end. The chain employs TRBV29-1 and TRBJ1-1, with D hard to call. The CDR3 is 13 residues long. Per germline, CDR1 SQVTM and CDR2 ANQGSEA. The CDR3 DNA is TGCGGCGTTGGCCGGCCTATGAACATTGAAGCTTTCTCT. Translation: CGVGRPMNIEAFS.

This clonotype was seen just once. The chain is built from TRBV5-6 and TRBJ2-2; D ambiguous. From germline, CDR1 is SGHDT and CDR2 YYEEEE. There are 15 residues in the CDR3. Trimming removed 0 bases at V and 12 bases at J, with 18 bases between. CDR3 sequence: CASSLGFSRLGKLFF. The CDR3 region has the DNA TGTGCCAGCAGCTTGGGTTTTTCGCGGCTAGGGAAGCTGTTTTTT.

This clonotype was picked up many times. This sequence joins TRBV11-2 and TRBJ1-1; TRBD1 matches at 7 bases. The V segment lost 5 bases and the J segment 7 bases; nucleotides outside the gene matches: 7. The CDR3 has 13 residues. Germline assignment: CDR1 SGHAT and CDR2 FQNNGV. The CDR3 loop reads CASSRRQGGEAFF. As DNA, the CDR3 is TGTGCCAGCAGCAGGCGACAGGGAGGTGAAGCTTTCTTT.

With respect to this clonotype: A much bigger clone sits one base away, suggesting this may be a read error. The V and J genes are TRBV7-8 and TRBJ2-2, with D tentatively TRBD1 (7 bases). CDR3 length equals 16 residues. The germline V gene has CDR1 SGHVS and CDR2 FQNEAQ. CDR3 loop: CASSPEGGGVTWELFF. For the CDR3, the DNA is TGTGCCAGCAGCCCAGAAGGGGGCGGGGTCACCTGGGAGCTGTTTTTT.

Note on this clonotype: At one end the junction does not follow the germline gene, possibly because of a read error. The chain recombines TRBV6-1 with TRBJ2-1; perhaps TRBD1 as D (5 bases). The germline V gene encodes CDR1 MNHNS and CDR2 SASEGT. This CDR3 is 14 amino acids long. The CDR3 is CVSSDGALNNEQLF. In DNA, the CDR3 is TGTGTCAGCAGTGATGGGGCCCTTAACAATGAGCAGCTCTTC.

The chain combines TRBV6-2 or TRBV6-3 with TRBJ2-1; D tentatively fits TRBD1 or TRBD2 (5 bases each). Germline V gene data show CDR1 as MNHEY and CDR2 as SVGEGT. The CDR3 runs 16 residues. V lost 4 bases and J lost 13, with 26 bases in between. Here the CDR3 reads CASSSLTGAGFFDQFF. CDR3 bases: TGTGCCAGCAGTTCCCTTACCGGGGCAGGGTTCTTTGATCAGTTCTTC.

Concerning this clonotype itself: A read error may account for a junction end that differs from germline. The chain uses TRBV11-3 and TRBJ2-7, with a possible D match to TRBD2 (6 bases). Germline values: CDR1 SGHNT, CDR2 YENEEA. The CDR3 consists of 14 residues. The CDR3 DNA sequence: TGTGCCAGCAGCTTCGGGATAGGGGAGGCCGAGCAGTATTTC. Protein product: CASSFGIGEAEQYF.